This T cell receptor (beta chain) was captured by sequencing in a study of T cells after yellow fever vaccination (dated by TCRdb to between 2018 and 2020). About the study as a whole: The SMART-Seq v4 Ultra Low Input RNA kit was used to prepare libraries from fractions with low cell numbers. To follow T-cell clones before and after primary and booster YFV17D yellow fever vaccination, bulk TCR alpha and beta repertoires were sequenced over time. Two healthy male donors made up the cohort, one aged 18 to 29 years and the other aged 30 to 40 years. Blood was drawn at multiple timepoints before and after primary and secondary immunization, with bulk PBMC replicates and cell subsets isolated.

Taken with the paper, the label for treatment or condition translates to: live attenuated yellow fever vaccine strain. At each blood-draw timepoint, two biological replicates of bulk PBMCs were obtained. PBMCs were isolated from peripheral blood using a standard Ficoll-Paque protocol. TriZol was used to extract RNA from bulk PBMCs, from CD4 and CD8 fractions, and from dextramer-positive and dextramer-negative fractions. According to the germline V gene (reference sequence), CDR1 reads GTSNPN and CDR2 reads SVGIG. The cysteine opens and the phenylalanine closes a CDR3 of 13 amino acids. The entry retains the CDR3 DNA only, 39 bases that are in frame from base 1. V lost 2 bases and J lost 8 bases; the stretch between them is 12 bases long. TCR cDNA was synthesized by 5'RACE template switching, which introduced a universal primer site and unique molecular identifiers. Priming of cDNA synthesis was performed from both the TCR alpha and TCR beta constant segments. Library amplification used two PCR steps, and the second PCR step added sample barcodes and sequencing adapters. Sequencing of the libraries was done on either Illumina HiSeq 2500 (2x100 bp) or NovaSeq (2x150 bp). As for how the authors treated the data: MIGEC was used to demultiplex reads and collapse the reads into UMI consensus sequences, and MiXCR was used for V(D)J alignment. Clonotypes responding to the vaccine were identified with edgeR on replicate PBMC samples, with the criteria of FDR below 0.01 and a log2 fold change above 5 up to day 15. Each bulk clonotype received a CD4 or CD8 identity based on whether the sequenced CD4 or CD8 repertoire contained that clonotype at higher abundance. TCRdb trimmed the raw reads at Q25, called clones with MiXCR and kept productive beta chains. For every CDR3 protein sequence, its rows merge into one entry that carries the most common genes and DNA. The V and J calls and clone size are TCRdb's, not the authors'. The sample includes about 550,000 distinct CDR3 sequences, with less than 20% observed a single time. In total, the top ten clones hold roughly 13% of the sample.

In this sample, this clonotype turned up a few times. This clone's antigen is unknown. No much larger clone exists at a distance of one base, and base qualities are not known. General study outcomes and caveats: Because the study included only a couple of donors, the extent to which the findings can be generalized is limited. A small fraction of clonotypes appeared in both the CD4 and CD8 compartments, likely as a result of convergent recombination. FACS-sorted repertoires could contain abundant contaminating clonotypes from the bulk population, so computational filtering was required. Most clones expanded after primary vaccination (almost 97% of CD4 and about 85% of CD8) were re-detected after the booster, suggesting that broad memory maintenance occurred. The secondary T-cell response was found to be weaker but faster than the primary response, with a peak reached on day 5 rather than on day 15.

Specimen: PBMCs, collected 15 days after the yellow fever booster vaccination. The chain was built from TRBV30 and TRBJ1-4; too little of a D gene remains to name it. The TCR originated in a man aged 25-45 years who received the YFV17D yellow fever vaccine. The DNA sequence is as follows: TGTGCCTGGAGTTACGCTCCGTGGGAAAAACTGTTTTTT. This is translated as CAWSYAPWEKLFF.